Sequencing of this T cell receptor (beta chain) was carried out in a study of spatial heterogeneity in lung cancer. Overall study: Combinations of a unique TCR and a UMI were tallied in raw reads, and on average each appeared more than ten times.

Individual TCR cDNA molecules each bore their own unique molecular identifier. TCRdb fed the 5' RACE reads into MiXCR, producing one record per CDR3 protein. This table holds 60,000 to 90,000 distinct CDR3 sequences, about 8.5% found once. Time point here: sample taken at primary tumor resection. Donors were 72 untreated early-stage non-small cell lung cancer patients. From tumor, nontumor lung or frozen PBMC, whole RNA was taken unsorted for sequencing. Germline CDR1 and CDR2: KGHDR and SFDVKD. Trimming pared 8 bases from V and 0 bases from J, leaving 10 bases between. CDR3 size: 14 residues. Many counts were recorded for this clonotype.

V usage is TRBV24-1 and J usage is TRBJ1-3; no definite D call. The source is a male donor with early-stage non-small cell lung cancer. The sample here was PBMCs, taken at surgery. CDR3 sequence (DNA): TGTGCCACCACGACGGTTAGCTCTGGAAACACCATATATTTT. Encoded protein: CATTTVSSGNTIYF.